The clone carrying this T cell receptor beta chain was seen ten or more times. This sample stems from a study of beta chain features in type 1 diabetes. TCRB transcripts that were expressed got sequenced, as all of the isolated RNA had been reverse transcribed. Sequencing used immunoSEQ multiplex PCR; TCRdb keeps in-frame clones, though not all of them. Among some 150,000 clones listed, 8.5% to 12% were seen once. Germline CDR1 is SGHTA and CDR2 is FQGNSA. Deletions cut 2 bases from V and 3 bases from J, with 2 bases between. The CDR3 consists of 11 residues. The sample consisted of naive CD4+ T cells from blood. V gene TRBV7-2 combines with J gene TRBJ2-7; D unclear. The receptor was derived from a young man in good health. The CDR3 loop reads CASSLRYEQYF. DNA for the CDR3: TGTGCCAGCAGCTTACGCTACGAGCAGTACTTC.